The rows below give T cell receptor beta chains drawn from one sample of a study of T cells in Graves' hyperthyroidism and ophthalmopathy. In TCRdb, the multiplex PCR reads were re-called with MiXCR into one record per CDR3 protein. The sample holds 400,000 to 500,000 distinct CDR3 sequences, around 14% seen once. The sequenced sample consisted of blood. All receptors derive from a woman in her late teens or twenties with Graves' hyperthyroidism. CDR3s include the opening cysteine and the closing phenylalanine or tryptophan.

length	V	CDR3
15	TRBV2	CASRADRVPNLEAFF
17	TRBV6-1	CASSEWLAGGPKNTQYF
13	TRBV20-1	CSALGGGMDTQYF
13	TRBV12-3/TRBV12-4	CASSPMDREKLFF
15	TRBV18	CASSPRSERIYGYTF
15	TRBV7-2	CASSKEAGSGNTIYF
17	TRBV19	CASSIDFDSFSGNTIYF
15	TRBV5-1	CASSFTLTGGNEQYF
13	TRBV27	CASSYVPRGTQYF
17	TRBV7-2	CASSFPPGSISYNEQFF
13	TRBV12-3/TRBV12-4	CASAVVRTDTQYF
15	TRBV18	CASSPGQTSGNTIYF
11	TRBV24-1	CATKEGREQFF
16	TRBV4-1	CASSQEESGAGNTIYF
16	TRBV6-8	CASIPGGGLASYEQYF
15	TRBV6-1	CASSELAVENTEAFF
15	TRBV6-5	CASSYSWTVLDTQYF
16	TRBV12-3/TRBV12-4	CASSSETSGSFDEQFF
13	TRBV11-2	CASSLRAGDTQYF
14	TRBV24-1	CATGQGTTNEKLFF
14	TRBV5-1	CASSSGRDIHGYTF
16	TRBV27	CASTPSGRARVNEQFF
22	TRBV9	CASSVATPTGTSGRANTGELFF
13	TRBV15	CATSIGSYNKQFF
12	TRBV30	CAWASGNHEQYF
18	TRBV4-2	CASSQDGNDRVVYNEQFF
17	TRBV20-1	CSARDRASGRARETQYF
15	TRBV7-6	CASSDPAEFTDTQYF
19	TRBV3-1	CASSPGLAGVEDPIKTQYF
13	TRBV6-6	CASSYRDRSEQYF
14	TRBV27	CASSPGAEGDTQYF
16	TRBV4-2	CASSQVTISGGTEAFF
15	TRBV9	CASSRGLAGTDTQYF
16	TRBV19	CASSLGTSGTEETQYF
14	TRBV19	CATTWTGTLAEQFF
15	TRBV2	CASSERTSGRVTQYF
14	TRBV7-9	CASSPTTGSLRAFF
15	TRBV5-6	CASSSLWRDGDEQFF
15	TRBV14	CASSQDSTGGEGYTF
15	TRBV7-6	CASSLVSGGGNEQFF
14	TRBV7-7	CASSSAGPSSEQYF
14	TRBV12-3/TRBV12-4	CASRAGSSYNEQFF
16	TRBV20-1	CSAYALGLAGTDTQYF
15	TRBV7-6	CASSLGSGGFYEQYF
16	TRBV24-1	CATSDFPWSSYNEQFF
17	TRBV4-1	CASIISLTGATNEKLFF